The T cell receptor (beta chain) under discussion was sequenced for a study of siplizumab effects on memory and regulatory T cells. Using immunoSEQ multiplex PCR, the repertoire was profiled, and TCRdb retains in-frame clones only, with some absent. The table records about 63,000 clones, less than 85% of them present only once. Worth noting for this clone: This sample also contains other DNA sequences that code for the same CDR3.

This CDR3 contains 14 residues. CDR1 SGHVS and CDR2 FQNEAQ come from the germline V gene. V shed 5 bases and J shed 5 bases, with 15 bases lying between them. Sample: memory CD4+ T cells sorted from blood. This chain uses TRBV7-8 with TRBJ2-5; possible D gene TRBD2, 6 bases. This sequence was found in a human donor in good health. The CDR3 loop reads CASSPGTPGETQYF. The CDR3 nucleotides read TGTGCCAGCAGCCCCGGGACTCCCGGGGAGACCCAGTACTTC.